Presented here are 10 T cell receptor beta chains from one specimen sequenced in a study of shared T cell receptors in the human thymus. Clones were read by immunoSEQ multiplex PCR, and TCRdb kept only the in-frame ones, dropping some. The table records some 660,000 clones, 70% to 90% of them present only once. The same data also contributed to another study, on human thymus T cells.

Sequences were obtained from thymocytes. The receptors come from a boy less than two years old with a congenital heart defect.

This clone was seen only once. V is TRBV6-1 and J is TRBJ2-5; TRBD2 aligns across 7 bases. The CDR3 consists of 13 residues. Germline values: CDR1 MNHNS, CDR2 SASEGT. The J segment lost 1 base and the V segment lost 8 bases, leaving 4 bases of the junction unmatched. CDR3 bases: TGTGCCAGCCGACTAGCCCCCCAAGAGACCCAGTACTTC. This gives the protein CASRLAPQETQYF.

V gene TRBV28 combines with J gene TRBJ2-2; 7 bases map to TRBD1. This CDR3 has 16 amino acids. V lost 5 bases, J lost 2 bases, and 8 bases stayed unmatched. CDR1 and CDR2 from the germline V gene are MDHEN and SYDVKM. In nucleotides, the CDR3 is TGTGCCAGCAGTCCCCTAGGGACAGACAACACCGGGGAGCTGTTTTTT. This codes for CASSPLGTDNTGELFF. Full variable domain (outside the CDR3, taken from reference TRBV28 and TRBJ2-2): DVKVTQSSRYLVKRTGEKVFLECVQDMDHENMFWYRQDPGLGLRLIYFSYDVKMKEKGDIPEGYSVSREKKERFSLILESASTNQTSMYLCASSPLGTDNTGELFFGEGSRLTVL.

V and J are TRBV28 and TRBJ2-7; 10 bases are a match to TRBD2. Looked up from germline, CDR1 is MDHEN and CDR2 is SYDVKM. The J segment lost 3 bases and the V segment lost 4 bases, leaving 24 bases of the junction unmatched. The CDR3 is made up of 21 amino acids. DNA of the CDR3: TGTGCCAGCAGTTGGAGACATCCTGACCTTACGCTAGCGGGGGCCAACTACGAGCAGTACTTC. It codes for CASSWRHPDLTLAGANYEQYF.

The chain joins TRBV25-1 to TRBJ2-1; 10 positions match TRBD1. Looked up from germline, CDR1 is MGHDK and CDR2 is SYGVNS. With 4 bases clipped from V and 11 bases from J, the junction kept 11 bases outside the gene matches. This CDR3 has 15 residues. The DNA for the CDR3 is TGTGCCAGCAGTGTGGGACAGGGGAGCGATACACAGCAGTTCTTC. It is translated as CASSVGQGSDTQQFF.

CDR3 loop: CASSWSVSDTDTQYF. The DNA of the CDR3 is TGTGCCAGCAGCTGGAGTGTGTCTGACACAGATACGCAGTATTTT. J is TRBJ2-3 and V is TRBV5-6; the D is unclear. Looked up from germline, CDR1 is SGHDT and CDR2 is YYEEEE. V lost 3 bases and J 2 bases, leaving 13 bases between the germline ends. This CDR3 comprises 15 residues. Looking up the rest from reference TRBV5-6 and TRBJ2-3 gives the full variable domain: DAGVTQSPTHLIKTRGQQVTLRCSPKSGHDTVSWYQQALGQGPQFIFQYYEEEERQRGNFPDRFSGHQFPNYSSELNVNALLLGDSALYLCASSWSVSDTDTQYFGPGTRLTVL.

Written as DNA, the CDR3 is TGTGCCAGCAGTTCCTTAGACATGAGCTCCTACGAGCAGTACTTC. Translating gives CASSSLDMSSYEQYF. V usage is TRBV28 and J usage is TRBJ2-7, with D unresolved. The CDR3 runs to 15 residues. The germline V and J ends were trimmed by 4 bases and 0 bases, with 13 bases remaining between them. Germline lookup yields CDR1 MDHEN and CDR2 SYDVKM.

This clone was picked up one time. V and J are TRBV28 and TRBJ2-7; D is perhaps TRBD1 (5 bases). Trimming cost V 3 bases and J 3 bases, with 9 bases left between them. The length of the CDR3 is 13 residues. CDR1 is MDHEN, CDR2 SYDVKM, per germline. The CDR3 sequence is CASSFGQGYEQYF. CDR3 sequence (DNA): TGTGCCAGCAGTTTCGGGCAGGGCTACGAGCAGTACTTC. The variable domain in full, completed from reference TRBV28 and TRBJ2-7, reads DVKVTQSSRYLVKRTGEKVFLECVQDMDHENMFWYRQDPGLGLRLIYFSYDVKMKEKGDIPEGYSVSREKKERFSLILESASTNQTSMYLCASSFGQGYEQYFGPGTRLTVT.

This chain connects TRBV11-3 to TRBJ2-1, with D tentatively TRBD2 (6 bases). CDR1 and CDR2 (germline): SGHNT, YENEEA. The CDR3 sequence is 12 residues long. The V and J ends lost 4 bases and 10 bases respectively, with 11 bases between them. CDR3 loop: CASSSSVGEQFF. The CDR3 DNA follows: TGTGCCAGCAGCTCTAGCGTGGGAGAGCAGTTCTTC.

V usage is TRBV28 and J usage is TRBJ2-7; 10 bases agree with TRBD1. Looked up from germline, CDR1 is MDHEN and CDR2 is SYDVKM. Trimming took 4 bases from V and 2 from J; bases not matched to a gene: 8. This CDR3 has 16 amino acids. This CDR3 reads CASSSVGTGAPYEQYF. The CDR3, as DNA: TGTGCCAGCAGTTCCGTAGGGACAGGGGCCCCCTACGAGCAGTACTTC. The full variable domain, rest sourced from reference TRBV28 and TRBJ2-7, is DVKVTQSSRYLVKRTGEKVFLECVQDMDHENMFWYRQDPGLGLRLIYFSYDVKMKEKGDIPEGYSVSREKKERFSLILESASTNQTSMYLCASSSVGTGAPYEQYFGPGTRLTVT.

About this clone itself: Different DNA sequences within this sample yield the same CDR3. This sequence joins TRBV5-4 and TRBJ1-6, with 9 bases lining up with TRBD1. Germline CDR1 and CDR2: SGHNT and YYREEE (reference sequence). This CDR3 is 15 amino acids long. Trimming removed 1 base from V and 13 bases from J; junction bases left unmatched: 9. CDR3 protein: CASSLFGTGTSPLHF. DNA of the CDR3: TGTGCCAGCAGCTTGTTCGGGACAGGGACTTCCCCCCTCCACTTT.